The present entry profiles one TCR beta chain with its context. These data are taken from a study of blood T cell repertoires in COVID-19. Study background: Both acute and convalescent COVID-19 samples were obtained from the United States, Italy and Spain. In each case, the material was cDNA or gDNA derived from T cells, B-cell-depleted T cells, or PBMCs.

Trimming removed 6 bases from V and 0 bases from J, with 3 bases in between. Per germline, CDR1 MNHEY and CDR2 SVGAGI. There are 13 residues in the CDR3. As originally analysed: Researchers report that nucleated cell counts were estimated from reference gene primer amplification. The assay was immunoSEQ multiplex PCR, and TCRdb's table has in-frame clones only and misses some. Clone size and the V and J calls come from that table; the DNA yielded D and trimming. In the table there are about 90,000 clones, more than 70% of which are singletons. Seattle researchers signed up patients amid active infection and tracked them longitudinally.

Sequenced material: peripheral blood. This sequence originates from a man between 50 and 59 years old with COVID-19, enrolled during active disease. The rearrangement joins TRBV6-5 to TRBJ1-6; D unclear. CDR3 protein: CASSGSYNSPLHF. CDR3 nucleotides: TGTGCCAGCAGCGGCTCCTATAATTCACCCCTCCACTTT.